This note documents a single TCR beta chain sequence. Its antigen is as yet unknown. It was with a sample-barcoded 5' primer and a J-beta primer mix that a second PCR of roughly 7 to 11 cycles was run. Each of the cDNA molecules was tagged by a template-switch adaptor with 12 random nucleotides. TCRdb redid the calling of the 5' RACE reads with MiXCR, one entry per CDR3 protein. The sample shows about a million distinct CDR3 sequences, roughly 47% of them seen only once. Germline CDR1 is DFQATT and CDR2 is SNEGSKA (reference sequence). This CDR3 region has 16 residues. Unmatched junction bases numbered 12, after V lost 1 base and J lost 5 bases. This record belongs to a study of blood T cells in healthy people across ages. Notes on the study in general: From one million sequenced T cells, diversity estimates were lower bounds.

The sequence came from a woman aged 55 to 70 in good health. The sample was blood. V and J are TRBV20-1 and TRBJ2-5, with 8 bases lining up with TRBD1. CDR3: CSARVGGRGLWETQYF. Here the CDR3 DNA reads TGCAGTGCTAGAGTGGGCGGCAGGGGGCTATGGGAGACCCAGTACTTC.